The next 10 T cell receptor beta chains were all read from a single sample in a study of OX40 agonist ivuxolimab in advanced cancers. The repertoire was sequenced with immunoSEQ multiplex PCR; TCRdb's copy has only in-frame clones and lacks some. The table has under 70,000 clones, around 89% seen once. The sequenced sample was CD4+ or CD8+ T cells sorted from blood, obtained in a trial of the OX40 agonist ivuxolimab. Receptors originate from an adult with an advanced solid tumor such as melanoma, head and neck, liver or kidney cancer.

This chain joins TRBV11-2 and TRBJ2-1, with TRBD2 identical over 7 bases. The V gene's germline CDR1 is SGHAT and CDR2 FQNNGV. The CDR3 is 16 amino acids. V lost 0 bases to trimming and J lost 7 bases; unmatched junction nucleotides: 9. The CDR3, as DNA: TGTGCCAGCAGCTTAGAAAGGGCGGGAGTAAGGAATGAGCAGTTCTTC. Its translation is CASSLERAGVRNEQFF.

The DNA of the CDR3 is TGTGCCAGCAGTGTGGACTCCCGAGCCACTGAAGCTTTCTTT. Translated, it gives CASSVDSRATEAFF. The rearrangement links TRBV6-4 to TRBJ1-1; unclear D gene. Trimming shortened V by 4 bases and J by 4 bases, and 13 bases separated the two germline ends. Germline assignment: CDR1 MRHNA and CDR2 SNTAGT. The CDR3 sequence is 14 residues long.

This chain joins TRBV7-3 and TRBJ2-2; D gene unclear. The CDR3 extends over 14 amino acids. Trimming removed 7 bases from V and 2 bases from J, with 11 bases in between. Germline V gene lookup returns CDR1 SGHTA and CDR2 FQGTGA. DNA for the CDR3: TGTGCCAGCACCCTTTGGGGTAACACCGGGGAGCTGTTTTTT. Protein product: CASTLWGNTGELFF.

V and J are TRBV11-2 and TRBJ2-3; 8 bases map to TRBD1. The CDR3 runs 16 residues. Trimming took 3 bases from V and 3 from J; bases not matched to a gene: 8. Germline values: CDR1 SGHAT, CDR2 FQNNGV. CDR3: CASSFPQGARTDTQYF. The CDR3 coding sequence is TGTGCCAGCAGCTTTCCTCAGGGGGCGCGGACAGATACGCAGTATTTT.

This chain's CDR3 is CASSLAPTGGGGYTF. For the CDR3, the DNA is TGTGCCAGCAGTTTGGCCCCCACAGGGGGCGGTGGCTACACCTTC. V gene TRBV28 combines with J gene TRBJ1-2, with 9 bases lining up with TRBD1. CDR1 and CDR2 (germline): MDHEN, SYDVKM. CDR3 length equals 15 residues. V lost 3 bases and J lost 7; bases outside the gene matches: 9.

CDR3 residues: CASSDGQRGGTDTQYF. CDR3 in DNA: TGCGCCAGCAGTGATGGTCAGCGGGGGGGCACAGATACGCAGTATTTT. The chain carries TRBV10-1 and TRBJ2-3; 9 bases match TRBD2. Germline CDR1 and CDR2: WNHNN and SYGVQD (reference sequence). V was clipped by 3 bases and J by 1 base; unmatched bases: 5. CDR3 size: 16 residues.

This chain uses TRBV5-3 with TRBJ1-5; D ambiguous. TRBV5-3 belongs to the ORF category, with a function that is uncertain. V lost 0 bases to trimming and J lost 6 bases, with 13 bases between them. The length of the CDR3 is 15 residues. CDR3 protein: CARSLDGLGGQPQHF. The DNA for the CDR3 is TGTGCCAGAAGCTTGGATGGTCTGGGCGGTCAGCCCCAGCATTTT.

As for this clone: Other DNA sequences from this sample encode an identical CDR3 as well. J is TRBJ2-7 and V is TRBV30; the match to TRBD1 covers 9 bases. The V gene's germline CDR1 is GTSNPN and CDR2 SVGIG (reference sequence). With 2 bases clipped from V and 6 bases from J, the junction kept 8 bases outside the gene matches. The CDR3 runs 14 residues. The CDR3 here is CAWSYRDRVGEQYF. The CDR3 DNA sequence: TGTGCCTGGAGTTACCGGGACAGGGTTGGCGAGCAGTACTTC.

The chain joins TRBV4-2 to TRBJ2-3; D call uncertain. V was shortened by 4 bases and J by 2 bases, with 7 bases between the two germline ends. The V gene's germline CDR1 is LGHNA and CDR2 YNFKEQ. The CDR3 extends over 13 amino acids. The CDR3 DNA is TGTGCCAGCAGCCCCCGAGTCACAGATACGCAGTATTTT. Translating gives CASSPRVTDTQYF.

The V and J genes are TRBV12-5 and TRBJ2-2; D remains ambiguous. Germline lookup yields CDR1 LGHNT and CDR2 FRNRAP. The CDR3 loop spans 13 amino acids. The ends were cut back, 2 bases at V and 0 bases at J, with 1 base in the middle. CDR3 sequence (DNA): TGTGCTAGTGGTTTGACGAACACCGGGGAGCTGTTTTTT. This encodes CASGLTNTGELFF.